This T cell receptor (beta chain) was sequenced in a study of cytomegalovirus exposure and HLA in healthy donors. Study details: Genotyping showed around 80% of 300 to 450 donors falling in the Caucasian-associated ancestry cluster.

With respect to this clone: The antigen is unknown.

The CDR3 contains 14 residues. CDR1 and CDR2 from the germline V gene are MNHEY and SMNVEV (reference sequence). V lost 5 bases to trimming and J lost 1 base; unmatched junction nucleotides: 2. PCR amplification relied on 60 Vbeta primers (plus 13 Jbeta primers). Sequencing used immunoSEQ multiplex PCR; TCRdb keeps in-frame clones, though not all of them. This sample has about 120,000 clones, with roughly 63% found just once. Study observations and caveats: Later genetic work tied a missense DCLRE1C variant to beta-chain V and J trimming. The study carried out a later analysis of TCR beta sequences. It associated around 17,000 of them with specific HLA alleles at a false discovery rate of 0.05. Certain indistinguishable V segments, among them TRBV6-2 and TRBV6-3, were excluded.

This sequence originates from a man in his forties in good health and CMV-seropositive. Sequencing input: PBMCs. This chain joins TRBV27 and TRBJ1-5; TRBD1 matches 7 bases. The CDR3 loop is CASSPRGSNQPQHF. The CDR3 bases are TGTGCCAGCAGTCCCAGGGGGAGCAATCAGCCCCAGCATTTT.